The 5 T cell receptor beta chains below were found in one sample sequenced in a study of neurological immune-mediated disorders. Via MiXCR, TCRdb re-called the 5' RACE reads, giving one row per CDR3 protein. The top ten clones hold 21% of a sample with tens of thousands of distinct CDR3 sequences, over 9% of them seen once. Sequencing was carried out using PBMCs. The receptors were sampled from a woman between 40 and 55 years old with HTLV-1-associated myelopathy (HAM/TSP).

This clonotype was recorded at least ten times. The genes are TRBV18 and TRBJ2-5; 8 positions agree with TRBD1. Germline trimming cut 4 bases from V and 5 bases from J; bases unmatched to any gene: 9. The CDR3 totals 15 residues. Per the germline V gene, CDR1 is KGHSH and CDR2 is LQKENI. The CDR3 sequence: CASSRGQGWGETQYF. CDR3 coding DNA: TGTGCCAGCTCACGCGGACAGGGATGGGGTGAGACCCAGTACTTC.

This clonotype was detected ten times or more. The chain combines TRBV9 with TRBJ1-5; D is uncertain. The CDR3 covers 15 residues. Trimming removed 2 bases from V and 0 bases from J, with 9 bases in between. The germline V gene has CDR1 SGDLS and CDR2 YYNGEE. The CDR3 here is CASSVSPNSNQPQHF. In DNA, the CDR3 is TGTGCCAGCAGCGTCAGCCCCAATAGCAATCAGCCCCAGCATTTT. Supplemented by reference TRBV9 and TRBJ1-5, the full variable domain reads DSGVTQTPKHLITATGQRVTLRCSPRSGDLSVYWYQQSLDQGLQFLIQYYNGEERAKGNILERFSAQQFPDLHSELNLSSLELGDSALYFCASSVSPNSNQPQHFGDGTRLSIL.

This clonotype was found a few times. The chain is built from TRBV10-3 and TRBJ2-2; 7 bases align to TRBD2. The CDR3 is 12 residues long. Germline loops: CDR1 ENHRY, CDR2 SYGVKD. J gave up 1 base and V 11 bases, and 1 base lay outside the gene matches. The DNA for the CDR3 is TGTGCCGGCGGGGGGAACACCGGGGAGCTGTTTTTT. It specifies CAGGGNTGELFF.

In its sample, this clonotype was seen many times. The chain couples TRBV5-1 to TRBJ1-1; no reliable D call. The V and J ends lost 4 bases and 0 bases respectively, with 4 bases between them. Looked up from germline, CDR1 is SGHRS and CDR2 is YFSETQ. There are 12 residues in the CDR3. CDR3 sequence reads: CASSTLNTEAFF. The CDR3, as DNA: TGCGCCAGCAGCACGTTGAACACTGAAGCTTTCTTT. The full variable domain, with the rest looked up from reference TRBV5-1 and TRBJ1-1, is KAGVTQTPRYLIKTRGQQVTLSCSPISGHRSVSWYQQTPGQGLQFLFEYFSETQRNKGNFPGRFSGRQFSNSRSEMNVSTLELGDSALYLCASSTLNTEAFFGQGTRLTVV.

This clonotype was observed a handful of times. This could be a read error, since a much larger clone is one nucleotide away. The chain has TRBV3-1 and TRBJ1-1; perhaps TRBD1 as D (5 bases). The CDR3 runs to 14 residues. Germline CDR1 is LGHDT and CDR2 is YNNKEL (reference sequence). The CDR3 spells CVSSPLGGSTEAFF. The CDR3 DNA reads as TGTGTCAGCAGCCCCCTGGGGGGGAGTACTGAAGCTTTCTTT.